These 29 T cell receptor beta chains were sequenced from one sample in a study of T cells after yellow fever vaccination. TCRdb analysed the 5' RACE reads with MiXCR anew, one entry per CDR3 protein. The data hold some 350,000 distinct CDR3 sequences, with about 4% observed a single time. The sequencing used PBMCs, collected 5 days after the yellow fever booster vaccination. The receptors stem from a man between 18 and 29 years old who received the YFV17D yellow fever vaccine.

This clonotype appeared many times. For the CDR3, the DNA is TGTGCCAGCCGCGAACCGGGAGCCCCCTCCACTGAAGCTTTCTTT. Translation gives CASREPGAPSTEAFF. The rearrangement joins TRBV6-1 to TRBJ1-1; D not certain. The V end lost 8 bases, the J end lost 4 bases, and 20 bases lay between the germline ends. Per the germline V gene, CDR1 is MNHNS and CDR2 is SASEGT. This CDR3 is built from 15 residues.

This clonotype turned up a few times. A read error may account for a junction end that differs from germline. The V and J genes are TRBV7-7 and TRBJ2-5; 7 bases map to TRBD2. This CDR3 region has 20 residues. The germline CDR1 and CDR2 sequences are SSHAT and FNYEAQ (reference sequence). The CDR3 bases are TGTGCTAGCAGCTTAAGGGTACGGTCAGTGAAGCGGGGCAGAGAAGAGACCCAGTACTTC. It is translated as CASSLRVRSVKRGREETQYF.

The rearrangement links TRBV12-3 or TRBV12-4 to TRBJ2-7, with D perhaps TRBD1 (5 bases). There are 13 residues in the CDR3. V dropped 3 bases and J dropped 4 bases, with 10 bases sitting between them. DNA of the CDR3: TGTGCCAGCAGTTTCTTAGGGGCATACGAGCAGTACTTC. Amino acids: CASSFLGAYEQYF.

This clonotype has ten or more counts. At one end the junction does not follow the germline gene, possibly because of a read error. The chain is built from TRBV4-2 and TRBJ2-4; D gene uncertain. The germline V gene has CDR1 LGHNA and CDR2 YNFKEQ. The CDR3 covers 13 residues. CDR3 in amino acids: CASSQDLDRKTHF. DNA of the CDR3: TGTGCCAGCAGCCAAGATCTGGACCGGAAAACCCACTTC.

The chain uses TRBV7-8 and TRBJ2-5, with D maybe TRBD2 (7 bases). The CDR3 has 13 amino acids. Germline-derived CDR1 and CDR2 are SGHVS and FQNEAQ. The CDR3 loop reads CAGARGRQETQYF. In DNA form, the CDR3 reads TGTGCGGGGGCGCGGGGGCGACAAGAGACCCAGTACTTC. The whole variable domain, filled in from reference TRBV7-8 and TRBJ2-5, reads GAGVSQSPRYKVAKRGQDVALRCDPISGHVSLFWYQQALGQGPEFLTYFQNEAQLDKSGLPSDRFFAERPEGSVSTLKIQRTQQEDSAVYLCAGARGRQETQYFGPGTRLLVL.

This clonotype was seen at least ten times. The rearrangement joins TRBV7-2 to TRBJ1-5, with no clear D. There are 15 residues in the CDR3. Germline CDR1 SGHTA, CDR2 FQGNSA. Deletions cut 4 bases from V and 0 bases from J, with 10 bases between. CDR3 coding DNA: TGTGCCAGCAGCTGGTATCGCGTTAGCAATCAGCCCCAGCATTTT. This gives the protein CASSWYRVSNQPQHF.

The chain joins TRBV5-1 to TRBJ1-1; a possible D gene is TRBD1 (5 bases). Germline values: CDR1 SGHRS, CDR2 YFSETQ. This CDR3 region has 15 residues. V gave up 5 bases and J gave up 0 bases, with 14 bases separating them. CDR3 nucleotides: TGCGCCAGCAGTATCAGGGATCGGGTGAACACTGAAGCTTTCTTT. This encodes CASSIRDRVNTEAFF.

The table lists this clonotype with many counts. V is TRBV7-2 and J is TRBJ2-7; D may be TRBD1 (6 bases). The CDR3 is made up of 15 amino acids. Between the trimmed V and J ends, which lost 5 bases and 5 bases, there was a span of 19 bases. Looked up from germline, CDR1 is SGHTA and CDR2 is FQGNSA. This chain's CDR3 is CASSPSGGEGHEQYF. CDR3 nucleotide sequence: TGTGCCAGCAGCCCCAGTGGGGGCGAAGGCCACGAGCAGTACTTC.

The rearrangement joins TRBV7-9 to TRBJ2-1; 12 positions match TRBD1. Germline assignment: CDR1 SEHNR and CDR2 FQNEAQ (reference sequence). V lost 7 bases, J lost 9 bases, and 10 bases stayed unmatched. The CDR3 covers 15 residues. Here the CDR3 DNA reads TGTGCCAGCAAGCTCGGGACAGGGGGCTTGGGTGAGCAGTTCTTC. Translation gives CASKLGTGGLGEQFF.

V gene TRBV19 combines with J gene TRBJ2-1; the D gene is possibly TRBD2 (5 bases). Deletions cut 3 bases from V and 8 bases from J, with 14 bases between. The CDR3 sequence is 14 residues long. Germline CDR1 LNHDA, CDR2 SQIVND (reference sequence). For the CDR3, the DNA is TGTGCCAGTAGTATCGCATGGCCCGGGGATGAGCAGTTCTTC. Its protein product is CASSIAWPGDEQFF.

This clonotype was seen a handful of times. V is TRBV12-3 or TRBV12-4 and J is TRBJ1-2, with D unclear. This CDR3 comprises 14 residues. V was trimmed by 0 bases and J by 4 bases, leaving 9 bases between them. CDR3: CASSLAEVPYGYTF. The CDR3 DNA follows: TGTGCCAGCAGTTTAGCGGAGGTACCCTATGGCTACACCTTC.

Only one count was recorded for this clonotype. The gene calls are TRBV12-3 or TRBV12-4 and TRBJ1-1; no clear D gene. The CDR3 sequence is 14 residues long. Trimming left V 3 bases short and J 12 bases short, with 20 bases between. CDR3 bases: TGTGCCAGCAGTTTCGATTTGCACGGCCAAATGACTTTCTTT. It translates to CASSFDLHGQMTFF.

The chain recombines TRBV6-5 with TRBJ2-3; possibly TRBD2 for D (6 bases). Trimming left V 6 bases short and J 11 bases short, with 21 bases between. The CDR3 runs 14 residues. Germline loops: CDR1 MNHEY, CDR2 SVGAGI. This CDR3 is CASRSGSLAMGQYF. In nucleotides, the CDR3 is TGTGCCAGCAGGTCCGGGAGCCTAGCTATGGGGCAGTATTTT.

The chain couples TRBV15 to TRBJ2-7, with 8 bases lining up with TRBD1. CDR1 is LNHNV and CDR2 is YYDKDF in the germline V gene (reference sequence). The CDR3 extends over 15 amino acids. V dropped 4 bases and J dropped 0; count of bases not matched to a gene: 5. Here the CDR3 reads CATSTRDRSSYEQYF. The CDR3 DNA follows: TGTGCCACCAGCACAAGGGACAGGTCCTCCTACGAGCAGTACTTC.

This clonotype was counted at least ten times. The chain recombines TRBV7-8 with TRBJ1-2; D gene unclear. Trimming took 5 bases from V and 8 from J, leaving 21 bases between them. The V gene's germline CDR1 is SGHVS and CDR2 FQNEAQ. The CDR3 consists of 15 residues. The CDR3 spells CASSHWRQASYGYTF. The CDR3 nucleotides read TGTGCCAGCAGCCACTGGCGGCAGGCTAGTTACGGCTACACCTTC.

The rearrangement uses TRBV4-3 and TRBJ1-2; 7 positions agree with TRBD1. V lost 0 bases, J lost 1 base, and 5 bases stayed unmatched. Per the germline V gene, CDR1 is LGHNA and CDR2 is YSLEER. The CDR3 loop spans 16 amino acids. CDR3 in DNA: TGCGCCAGCAGCCAAGAAACAGGGGACGGTAACTATGGCTACACCTTC. Its translation is CASSQETGDGNYGYTF.

The table lists this clonotype with a few counts. The J gene is TRBJ2-7, the V gene TRBV6-1, with TRBD1 matching over 9 bases. The ends lost 8 bases at V and 3 bases at J; junction bases unmatched: 11. The CDR3 consists of 15 residues. The germline V gene encodes CDR1 MNHNS and CDR2 SASEGT. CDR3 sequence (DNA): TGTGCCAGCTCTGATGTCCCGGGACAGGGCTACGAGCAGTACTTC. Amino acids: CASSDVPGQGYEQYF.

The V call is TRBV4-1, the J call TRBJ1-5; D is unresolved. Trimming left V 4 bases short and J 4 bases short, with 14 bases between. CDR3 length equals 15 residues. CDR1 and CDR2 (germline): MGHRA, YSYEKL. CDR3 sequence: CASSRAVGFNQPQHF. Here the CDR3 DNA reads TGCGCCAGCAGCCGGGCAGTGGGTTTTAATCAGCCCCAGCATTTT.

In this sample, this clonotype turned up a few times. The chain has TRBV3-1 and TRBJ1-1, with D unresolved. Germline V gene data show CDR1 as LGHDT and CDR2 as YNNKEL (reference sequence). The CDR3 loop spans 16 amino acids. V was cut by 5 bases and J by 5 bases, with 21 bases left in between. The CDR3 sequence is CASSSSKRGLRTEAFF. The CDR3 region has the DNA TGTGCCAGCAGCTCATCCAAGCGGGGATTGAGAACTGAAGCTTTCTTT.

This clonotype was seen repeatedly, ten times or more. This chain joins TRBV11-2 and TRBJ2-5; 7 positions match TRBD1. Germline trimming cut 3 bases from V and 4 bases from J; bases unmatched to any gene: 2. There are 13 residues in the CDR3. Germline V gene lookup returns CDR1 SGHAT and CDR2 FQNNGV. The CDR3 DNA reads as TGTGCCAGCAGCTTCACAGGGGCAGAGACCCAGTACTTC. It is translated as CASSFTGAETQYF. Filled out from reference TRBV11-2 and TRBJ2-5, the complete variable domain reads EAGVAQSPRYKIIEKRQSVAFWCNPISGHATLYWYQQILGQGPKLLIQFQNNGVVDDSQLPKDRFSAERLKGVDSTLKIQPAKLEDSAVYLCASSFTGAETQYFGPGTRLLVL.

V and J are TRBV20-1 and TRBJ2-7; D may be TRBD2 (6 bases). Germline CDR1 reads DFQATT; CDR2 reads SNEGSKA (reference sequence). Trimming removed 5 bases from V and 2 bases from J, with 16 bases in between. The CDR3 extends over 14 amino acids. CDR3 residues: CSAPALGRTYEQYF. The DNA for the CDR3 is TGCAGTGCTCCAGCCTTGGGGAGGACCTACGAGCAGTACTTC.

This clonotype was observed at least ten times. The chain uses TRBV10-3 and TRBJ2-1; tentative D call: TRBD2 (7 bases). Trimming shortened V by 6 bases and J by 2 bases, and 17 bases separated the two germline ends. The CDR3 has 16 amino acids. Germline CDR1 and CDR2: ENHRY and SYGVKD. CDR3 amino acids: CAISGGGGQAYNEQFF. Written as DNA, the CDR3 is TGTGCCATCAGCGGGGGCGGGGGCCAAGCCTACAATGAGCAGTTCTTC.

The genes are TRBV2 and TRBJ2-5, with TRBD1 identical over 10 bases. The CDR3 spans 16 residues. Germline-derived CDR1 and CDR2 are SNHLY and FYNNEI. Germline trimming cut 5 bases from V and 5 bases from J; bases unmatched to any gene: 11. The CDR3 loop is CASSFLDRGLIETQYF. The CDR3 coding sequence is TGTGCCAGCAGTTTCCTCGACAGGGGGCTTATCGAGACCCAGTACTTC.

This clonotype occurred many times. The V and J genes are TRBV5-5 and TRBJ1-5; D perhaps matches TRBD1 (5 bases). V was pared by 5 bases and J by 4 bases, with 10 bases between. The CDR3 is 13 amino acids. In germline, CDR1 is SGHKS, CDR2 YYEKEE (reference sequence). The chain's CDR3 is CASRVRVNQPQHF. DNA for the CDR3: TGTGCCAGCAGGGTCAGGGTGAATCAGCCCCAGCATTTT. The full variable domain, with the rest looked up from reference TRBV5-5 and TRBJ1-5, is DAGVTQSPTHLIKTRGQQVTLRCSPISGHKSVSWYQQVLGQGPQFIFQYYEKEERGRGNFPDRFSARQFPNYSSELNVNALLLGDSALYLCASRVRVNQPQHFGDGTRLSIL.

This clonotype showed up many times. The CDR3 DNA is TGTGCCAGCAGTTTGACTAGCGGGCGCTCCTACGAGCAGTACGTC. Protein sequence: CASSLTSGRSYEQYV. V and J are TRBV2 and TRBJ2-7, with 10 bases lining up with TRBD2. J gave up 0 bases and V 5 bases, and 4 bases lay outside the gene matches. Germline V gene data show CDR1 as SNHLY and CDR2 as FYNNEI. CDR3 size: 15 residues.

This clonotype was counted many times. V gene TRBV12-3 or TRBV12-4 combines with J gene TRBJ1-4; D possibly corresponds to TRBD1 (5 bases). The CDR3 covers 14 residues. Trimming removed 6 bases from V and 11 bases from J, with 19 bases in between. The DNA for the CDR3 is TGTGCCAGCAGCTTATCTGGCGTGAGGGGTAAACTGTTTTTT. Translated: CASSLSGVRGKLFF.

V is TRBV7-2 and J is TRBJ2-5, with 14 bases fitting TRBD2. Germline V gene data show CDR1 as SGHTA and CDR2 as FQGNSA. The CDR3 is made up of 17 amino acids. The V segment lost 5 bases and the J segment 4 bases; nucleotides outside the gene matches: 9. This chain's CDR3 is CASSRGTSGGGRETQYF. CDR3 bases: TGTGCCAGCAGCAGAGGGACTAGCGGGGGAGGTAGAGAGACCCAGTACTTC.

This clonotype was seen many times. The V and J genes are TRBV28 and TRBJ2-3, with TRBD1 as a possible D gene (5 bases). Trimming took off 6 bases at V and 5 bases at J, with 12 bases between the two ends. Germline V gene data show CDR1 as MDHEN and CDR2 as SYDVKM. This CDR3 spans 13 amino acids. The CDR3 loop reads CASRQGAGDTQYF. CDR3 sequence (DNA): TGTGCCAGCAGACAAGGGGCCGGAGATACGCAGTATTTT.

The chain uses TRBV12-3 or TRBV12-4 and TRBJ1-2; 12 bases are a match to TRBD1. Unmatched junction bases numbered 7, after V lost 6 bases and J lost 5 bases. CDR3 length: 15 amino acids. The CDR3: CASRPGQGASYGYTF. The CDR3 nucleotides are TGTGCCAGCAGACCGGGACAGGGGGCGAGTTATGGCTACACCTTC.